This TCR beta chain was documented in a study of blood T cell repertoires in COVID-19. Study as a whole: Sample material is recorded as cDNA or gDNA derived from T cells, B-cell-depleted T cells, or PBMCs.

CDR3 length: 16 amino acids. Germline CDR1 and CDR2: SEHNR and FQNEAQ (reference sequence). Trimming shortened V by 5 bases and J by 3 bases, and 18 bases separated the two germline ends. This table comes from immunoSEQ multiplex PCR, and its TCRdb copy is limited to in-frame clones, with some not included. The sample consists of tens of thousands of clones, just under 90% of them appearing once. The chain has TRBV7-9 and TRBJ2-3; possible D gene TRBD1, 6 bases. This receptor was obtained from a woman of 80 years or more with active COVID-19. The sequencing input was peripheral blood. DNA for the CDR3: TGTGCCAGCAGCGGGCCCGGGACAAGGCAGACAGATACGCAGTATTTT. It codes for CASSGPGTRQTDTQYF.